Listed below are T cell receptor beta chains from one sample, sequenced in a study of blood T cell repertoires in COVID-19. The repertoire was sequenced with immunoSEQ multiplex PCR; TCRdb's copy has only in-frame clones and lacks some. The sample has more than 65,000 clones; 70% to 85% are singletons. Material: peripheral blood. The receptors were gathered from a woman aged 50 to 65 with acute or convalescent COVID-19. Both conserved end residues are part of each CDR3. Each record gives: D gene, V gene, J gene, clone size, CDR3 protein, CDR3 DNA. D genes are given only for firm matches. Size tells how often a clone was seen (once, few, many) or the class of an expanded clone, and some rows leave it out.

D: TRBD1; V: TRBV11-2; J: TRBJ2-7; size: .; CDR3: CASSLGTGGEQYF; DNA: TGTGCCAGCAGCTTAGGGACAGGCGGGGAGCAGTACTTC
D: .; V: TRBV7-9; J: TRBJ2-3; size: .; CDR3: CASSLAVSLVTDTQYF; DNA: TGTGCCAGCAGCTTAGCGGTGTCCCTAGTTACGGATACGCAGTATTTT
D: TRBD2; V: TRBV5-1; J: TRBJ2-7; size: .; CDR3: CASTSGAGGPYEQYF; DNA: TGCGCCAGCACCTCGGGGGCGGGAGGGCCCTACGAGCAGTACTTC
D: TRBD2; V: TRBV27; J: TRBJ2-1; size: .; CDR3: CATSGSGYNEQFF; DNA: TGTGCCACCAGCGGGAGTGGTTACAATGAGCAGTTCTTC
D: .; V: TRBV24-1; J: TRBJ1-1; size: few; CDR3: CATSDSWGGSEAFF; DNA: TGTGCCACCAGTGATTCGTGGGGAGGCTCTGAAGCTTTCTTT
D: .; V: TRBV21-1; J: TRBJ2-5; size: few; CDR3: CASGGTSGRETQYF; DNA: TGTGCCAGTGGGGGGACTAGCGGGCGAGAGACCCAGTACTTC
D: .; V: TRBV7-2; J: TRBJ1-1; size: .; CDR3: CASSPGGRLMNTEAFF; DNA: TGTGCCAGCAGCCCTGGGGGCAGATTAATGAACACTGAAGCTTTCTTT
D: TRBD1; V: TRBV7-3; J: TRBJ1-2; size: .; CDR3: CASSPQGVGGYTF; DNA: TGTGCCAGCAGCCCACAGGGGGTTGGTGGCTACACCTTC
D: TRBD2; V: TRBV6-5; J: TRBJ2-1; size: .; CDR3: CASRSGGLYNEQFF; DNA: TGTGCCAGCAGAAGCGGGGGCCTCTACAATGAGCAGTTCTTC
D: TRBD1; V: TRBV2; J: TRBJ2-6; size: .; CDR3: CASSGGVGGITGANVLTF; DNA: TGTGCCAGCAGTGGCGGCGTAGGGGGCATTACTGGGGCCAACGTCCTGACTTTC
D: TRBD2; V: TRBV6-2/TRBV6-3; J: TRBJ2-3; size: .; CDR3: CASSDLAGGTDTQYF; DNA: TGTGCCAGCAGTGACCTAGCGGGGGGCACAGATACGCAGTATTTT
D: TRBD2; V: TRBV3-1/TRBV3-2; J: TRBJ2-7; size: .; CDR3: CASSQGELAGTPRGEQYF; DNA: TGTGCCAGCAGCCAAGGGGAACTAGCGGGTACCCCGAGGGGCGAGCAGTACTTC
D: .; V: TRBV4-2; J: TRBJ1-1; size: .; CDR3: CASSQDNGGTEAFF; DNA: TGTGCCAGCAGCCAAGATAACGGGGGCACTGAAGCTTTCTTT
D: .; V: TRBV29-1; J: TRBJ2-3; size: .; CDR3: CSVNYEGTQYF; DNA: TGCAGCGTTAACTATGAGGGTACGCAGTATTTT
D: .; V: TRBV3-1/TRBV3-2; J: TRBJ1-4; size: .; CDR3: CASSQQGTTNEKLFF; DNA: TGTGCCAGCAGCCAACAGGGAACAACTAATGAAAAACTGTTTTTT
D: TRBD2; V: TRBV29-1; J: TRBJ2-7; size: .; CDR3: CSVKTPPGLAGVSSYEQYF; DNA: TGCAGCGTTAAGACCCCCCCGGGACTAGCGGGGGTAAGCTCCTACGAGCAGTACTTC
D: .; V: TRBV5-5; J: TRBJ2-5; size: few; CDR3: CASSLAGLDQETQYF; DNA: TGTGCCAGCAGCTTGGCCGGACTGGACCAAGAGACCCAGTACTTC
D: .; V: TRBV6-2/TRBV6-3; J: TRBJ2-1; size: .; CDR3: CASSTGVGEQFF; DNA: TGTGCCAGCAGTACGGGGGTAGGTGAGCAGTTCTTC
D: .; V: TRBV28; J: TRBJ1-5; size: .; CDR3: CASSSGYYNQPQHF; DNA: TGTGCCAGCAGTTCAGGGTACTACAATCAGCCCCAGCATTTT
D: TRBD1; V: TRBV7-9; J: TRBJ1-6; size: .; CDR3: CASSLADRTGSPLHF; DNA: TGTGCCAGCAGCTTAGCGGATAGGACAGGCTCACCCCTCCACTTT
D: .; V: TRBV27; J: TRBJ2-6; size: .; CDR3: CASRQGTSSGANVLTF; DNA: TGTGCCAGCAGACAGGGTACAAGCTCTGGGGCCAACGTCCTGACTTTC
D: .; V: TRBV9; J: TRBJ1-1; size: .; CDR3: CASSVAGNKAEAFF; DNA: TGTGCCAGCAGCGTAGCAGGGAATAAGGCTGAAGCTTTCTTT
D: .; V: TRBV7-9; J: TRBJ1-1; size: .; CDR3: CASSLGYEAFF; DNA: TGTGCCAGCAGCTTAGGTTATGAAGCTTTCTTT
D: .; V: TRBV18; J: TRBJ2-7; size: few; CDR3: CASSPPGRAGEQYF; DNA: TGTGCCAGCTCACCACCGGGACGGGCGGGGGAGCAGTACTTC
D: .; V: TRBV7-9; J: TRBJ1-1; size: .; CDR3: CASRPTGGSEAFF; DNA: TGTGCCAGCAGACCGACCGGGGGGTCTGAAGCTTTCTTT
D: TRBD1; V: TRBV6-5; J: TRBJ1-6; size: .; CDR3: CASSYDRASNSPLHF; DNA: TGTGCCAGCAGTTACGACAGGGCATCTAATTCACCCCTCCACTTT